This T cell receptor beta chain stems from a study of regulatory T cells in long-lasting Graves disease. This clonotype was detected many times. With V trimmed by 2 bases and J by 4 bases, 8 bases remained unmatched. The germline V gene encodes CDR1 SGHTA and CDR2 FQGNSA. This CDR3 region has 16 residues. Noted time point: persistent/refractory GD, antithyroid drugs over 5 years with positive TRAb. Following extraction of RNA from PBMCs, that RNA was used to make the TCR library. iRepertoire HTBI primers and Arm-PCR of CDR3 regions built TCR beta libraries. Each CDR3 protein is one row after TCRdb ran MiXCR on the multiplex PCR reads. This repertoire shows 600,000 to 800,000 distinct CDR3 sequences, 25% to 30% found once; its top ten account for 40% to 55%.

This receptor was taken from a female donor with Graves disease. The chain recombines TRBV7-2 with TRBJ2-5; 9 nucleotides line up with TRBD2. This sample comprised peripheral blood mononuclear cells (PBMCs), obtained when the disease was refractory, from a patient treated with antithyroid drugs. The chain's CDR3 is CASSLFAGGPGETQYF. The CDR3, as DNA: TGTGCCAGCAGCTTATTTGCGGGAGGGCCTGGAGAGACCCAGTACTTC.